Listed here are 16 T cell receptor beta chains from one sample, sequenced in a study of T cells in Graves' hyperthyroidism and ophthalmopathy. It was RNA transcripts that yielded the amplified TCR beta CDR3 regions. The HTBI primer set served for first-round RT-PCR of the TCR CDR3. TCRdb itself ran the multiplex PCR reads through MiXCR, one entry per CDR3 protein. In the table there are fewer than 900,000 distinct CDR3 sequences, less than 20% of which are singletons. Sequencing input: blood. These receptor sequences come from a man younger than 35 with Graves' hyperthyroidism.

As regards this clonotype: This may come from a read error, since a much larger clone is one base off. The chain uses TRBV5-1 and TRBJ2-1; 7 bases match TRBD1. Germline loops: CDR1 SGHRS, CDR2 YFSETQ. V was clipped by 4 bases and J by 8 bases; unmatched bases: 9. The CDR3 runs to 14 residues. CDR3 coding DNA: TGCGCCAGCAGCAACCCGGGACAGTACGATGAGCAGTTCTTC. Translating gives CASSNPGQYDEQFF.

This clonotype has a count of ten or more. The chain has TRBV28 and TRBJ2-5; TRBD1 matches 8 bases. J lost 2 bases, V lost 3 bases, and 2 bases had no gene match. The CDR3 runs to 14 residues. Per the germline V gene, CDR1 is MDHEN and CDR2 is SYDVKM. This CDR3 is CASSLTGVQETQYF. The CDR3 bases are TGTGCCAGCAGTTTGACAGGGGTACAAGAGACCCAGTACTTC.

This clonotype was seen more than once but under ten times. The CDR3 carries no conserved terminal phenylalanine or tryptophan, so it likely arises from a read error. The chain couples TRBV6-1 to TRBJ1-5; D may be TRBD1 (6 bases). This CDR3 is 14 amino acids long. Germline V gives CDR1 MNHNS, CDR2 SASEGT. The V end was cut by 5 bases, the J end by 5 bases, with 13 bases between. The CDR3 region has the DNA TGTGCCAGCAGTCCAACAGGGCCCCATCAGCCCCAGCATCTT. Its translation: CASSPTGPHQPQHL.

The chain couples TRBV6-1 to TRBJ1-5; D is uncertain. The CDR3 length is 13 residues. V lost 9 bases, J lost 0 bases, and 9 bases lay in between. Germline V lookup: CDR1 MNHNS, CDR2 SASEGT. CDR3 protein: CASTDNSNQPQHF. CDR3 DNA sequence: TGTGCCAGTACAGATAATAGCAATCAGCCCCAGCATTTT.

This clonotype occurred many times. This chain links TRBV10-3 with TRBJ2-7; no clear D. The CDR3 consists of 14 residues. Germline V gene data show CDR1 as ENHRY and CDR2 as SYGVKD. V lost 3 bases, J lost 0 bases, and 9 bases lay in between. DNA of the CDR3: TGTGCCATCAGTGACAGAGCTGACTCCTACGAGCAGTACTTC. It specifies CAISDRADSYEQYF.

The chain uses TRBV13 and TRBJ2-7; TRBD2 is a possible D gene (6 bases). The CDR3 consists of 17 residues. CDR1 is PRHDT, CDR2 FYEKMQ, per germline (reference sequence). V lost 0 bases and J 2 bases, leaving 17 bases between the germline ends. The CDR3 region is CASSLGGGWLNTYEQYF. The CDR3 DNA follows: TGTGCCAGCAGCTTAGGGGGAGGTTGGCTAAATACCTACGAGCAGTACTTC.

The J gene is TRBJ1-4, the V gene TRBV19, with 10 bases aligning to TRBD1. Per the germline V gene, CDR1 is LNHDA and CDR2 is SQIVND (reference sequence). Trimming at V came to 0 bases and at J to 8 bases, leaving 6 bases not matched to a gene. The CDR3 runs 16 residues. Written as DNA, the CDR3 is TGTGCCAGTAGTATAGAGGGACAGGGGCTTCGCGAAAAACTGTTTTTT. Translated, it gives CASSIEGQGLREKLFF.

This clonotype was picked up many times. The CDR3 region has the DNA TGTGCCAGTAGTGAGTGGCGGGGAGCGAACACTGAAGCTTTCTTT. Amino acid sequence: CASSEWRGANTEAFF. V gene TRBV19 combines with J gene TRBJ1-1, with unresolved D. V gave up 5 bases and J gave up 1 base, with 14 bases separating them. The germline V gene has CDR1 LNHDA and CDR2 SQIVND (reference sequence). The CDR3 consists of 15 residues.

This clonotype was picked up a small number of times. The gene calls are TRBV25-1 and TRBJ1-1; the match to TRBD1 covers 8 bases. The CDR3 is 15 residues long. Germline lookup yields CDR1 MGHDK and CDR2 SYGVNS. The junction had 7 bases not matched to a gene; V was cut back by 3 bases and J by 4 bases. DNA for the CDR3: TGTGCCAGCAGTGAGCTGGTACAGGGGGGCACTGAAGCTTTCTTT. Protein product: CASSELVQGGTEAFF.

This clonotype was observed at least ten times. The rearrangement joins TRBV24-1 to TRBJ1-2; D perhaps matches TRBD1 (6 bases). Per the germline V gene, CDR1 is KGHDR and CDR2 is SFDVKD. This CDR3 is built from 14 residues. Trimming removed 4 bases from V and 4 bases from J, with 12 bases in between. This CDR3 is CATSENRDTYGYTF. The CDR3 nucleotides read TGTGCCACCAGTGAGAACCGGGACACCTATGGCTACACCTTC.

A remark on this clonotype: A read error may explain this, as a much larger clone is one base away. V usage is TRBV6-8 and J usage is TRBJ2-7; TRBD2 aligns across 14 bases. This CDR3 is built from 14 residues. Germline V CDR1 and CDR2: MNHGY, SAAAGT. The ends lost 4 bases at V and 4 bases at J; junction bases unmatched: 0. The CDR3 protein is CASSWTSGRYEQYF. The CDR3 DNA is TGTGCCAGCAGTTGGACTAGCGGGAGGTACGAGCAGTACTTC.

There are many counts of this clonotype. This rearrangement joins TRBV20-1 to TRBJ2-7, with D possibly being TRBD2 (6 bases). CDR1 is DFQATT and CDR2 is SNEGSKA in the germline V gene (reference sequence). Trimming left V 4 bases short and J 6 bases short, with 19 bases between. The CDR3 runs 14 residues. Here the CDR3 DNA reads TGCAGTGCTAAGGTCCTAGCGCGCCTAGGCGAGCAGTACTTC. Translation: CSAKVLARLGEQYF.

The chain links TRBV13 to TRBJ2-4; D may match TRBD1 or TRBD2 (5 bases each). Trimming pared 4 bases from V and 8 bases from J, leaving 15 bases between. CDR1 is PRHDT, CDR2 FYEKMQ, per germline (reference sequence). The CDR3 is made up of 14 amino acids. The CDR3 spells CASSSRGVGYIQYF. CDR3 nucleotides: TGTGCCAGCAGCTCTAGAGGGGTGGGGTACATTCAGTACTTC.

This clonotype was counted ten times or more. The rearrangement joins TRBV2 to TRBJ2-4, with 7 positions matching TRBD2. This CDR3 spans 14 amino acids. Germline CDR1 is SNHLY and CDR2 is FYNNEI. Trimming removed 4 bases from V and 3 bases from J; junction bases left unmatched: 3. CDR3 DNA: TGTGCCAGCAGTGTCCCTAGCGGCAAAAACATTCAGTACTTC. Its protein is CASSVPSGKNIQYF.

This clonotype has a handful of counts. The V call is TRBV29-1, the J call TRBJ2-5; D is ambiguous. The germline V and J ends were trimmed by 3 bases and 4 bases, with 21 bases remaining between them. The length of the CDR3 is 16 residues. Per germline, CDR1 SQVTM and CDR2 ANQGSEA. The CDR3 region is CSVESAYGPVGETQYF. CDR3 nucleotides: TGCAGCGTTGAGTCGGCCTACGGGCCGGTGGGAGAGACCCAGTACTTC.

The table lists this clonotype with a few counts. J is TRBJ1-1 and V is TRBV10-3; 7 nucleotides line up with TRBD1. The ends lost 6 bases at V and 1 base at J; junction bases unmatched: 11. Looked up from germline, CDR1 is ENHRY and CDR2 is SYGVKD. CDR3 length equals 16 residues. The CDR3 here is CAIRPSTTGKNTEAFF. The CDR3 DNA follows: TGTGCCATCAGGCCCTCAACGACAGGGAAGAACACTGAAGCTTTCTTT.